This T cell receptor (beta chain) was identified in a study of identical twins. Study-level points and caveats: Where beta out-of-frame sequences were concerned, excess twin sharing was weaker. Whereas memory repertoires showed no such difference, abundant cord blood beta clonotypes carried fewer insertions.

One entry per CDR3 protein results from TCRdb running MiXCR on the 5' RACE reads. Of 200,000 to 250,000 distinct CDR3 sequences listed, about an eighth were seen once; the top ten hold 7% to 9.5%. Concerning this clonotype itself: The antigen is unknown.

V shed 2 bases, J shed 6 bases, and the junction held 9 bases outside the gene matches. There are 16 residues in the CDR3. Healthy Caucasians, and only they, were the donors. Source material: memory (CD45RO+) T cells sorted from blood. V and J are TRBV12-3 or TRBV12-4 and TRBJ2-7, with 11 nucleotides matching TRBD2. This TCR derives from a woman younger than 30 in good health. This chain's CDR3 is CASSLTSGRGSSEQYF. The DNA of the CDR3 is TGTGCCAGCAGTTTAACTAGCGGGAGAGGGTCGAGCGAGCAGTACTTC.